The next 29 T cell receptor beta chains were all read from a single sample in a study of OX40 agonist ivuxolimab in advanced cancers. This table comes from immunoSEQ multiplex PCR, and its TCRdb copy is limited to in-frame clones, with some not included. Of around 31,000 clones listed, over 90% are singletons. Material: CD4+ or CD8+ T cells sorted from blood, obtained in a trial of the OX40 agonist ivuxolimab. The receptors shown here come from an adult with an advanced solid tumor such as melanoma, head and neck, liver or kidney cancer.

V and J are TRBV9 and TRBJ2-7; D ambiguous. The CDR3 loop spans 12 amino acids. Germline V gives CDR1 SGDLS, CDR2 YYNGEE. V shed 7 bases and J shed 3 bases, with 11 bases lying between them. CDR3 sequence: CASQGVGYEQYF. The CDR3 DNA is TGTGCCAGCCAAGGCGTGGGCTACGAGCAGTACTTC. Full variable domain (outside the CDR3, taken from reference TRBV9 and TRBJ2-7): DSGVTQTPKHLITATGQRVTLRCSPRSGDLSVYWYQQSLDQGLQFLIQYYNGEERAKGNILERFSAQQFPDLHSELNLSSLELGDSALYFCASQGVGYEQYFGPGTRLTVT.

This clone turned up a few times. The rearrangement uses TRBV5-5 and TRBJ1-3; perhaps TRBD1 as D (5 bases). Between the trimmed V and J ends, which lost 0 bases and 4 bases, there was a span of 17 bases. This CDR3 contains 17 residues. Per the germline V gene, CDR1 is SGHKS and CDR2 is YYEKEE (reference sequence). Here the CDR3 reads CASSLGWTGTVGNTIYF. DNA for the CDR3: TGTGCCAGCAGCTTGGGCTGGACCGGGACGGTAGGAAACACCATATATTTT.

V gene TRBV29-1 combines with J gene TRBJ2-3; possible D gene TRBD2, 6 bases. Germline V CDR1 and CDR2: SQVTM, ANQGSEA. V was cut by 6 bases and J by 3 bases, with 16 bases left in between. The CDR3 has 14 amino acids. The CDR3 nucleotides are TGCAGCGTCGTCGGGGGAAGTGGGACAGATACGCAGTATTTT. This codes for CSVVGGSGTDTQYF.

CDR3 sequence: CASTDGFYEQYF. The CDR3 bases are TGTGCCAGCACCGACGGATTCTACGAGCAGTACTTC. The gene calls are TRBV6-5 and TRBJ2-7; no clear D. V lost 7 bases and J lost 3, with 10 bases in between. The germline gives CDR1 MNHEY, CDR2 SVGAGI. The CDR3 is made up of 12 amino acids.

The chain is built from TRBV7-2 and TRBJ2-5; 12 bases fit TRBD1. Germline lookup yields CDR1 SGHTA and CDR2 FQGNSA. The J segment lost 5 bases and the V segment lost 2 bases, leaving 12 bases of the junction unmatched. The CDR3 runs 18 residues. The CDR3 DNA reads as TGTGCCAGCAGCTTACGGGGACAGGGGGCCGGGGCCGGGGAGACCCAGTACTTC. It translates to CASSLRGQGAGAGETQYF. Drawing the rest from reference TRBV7-2 and TRBJ2-5, the complete variable domain is GAGVSQSPSNKVTEKGKDVELRCDPISGHTALYWYRQSLGQGLEFLIYFQGNSAPDKSGLPSDRFSAERTGGSVSTLTIQRTQQEDSAVYLCASSLRGQGAGAGETQYFGPGTRLLVL.

The rearrangement links TRBV6-6 to TRBJ1-2; D uncertain. Germline values: CDR1 MNHNY, CDR2 SVGAGI (reference sequence). The V gene lost 3 bases and the J gene lost 7 bases, with 6 bases spanning the gap. The CDR3 runs 11 residues. The CDR3 region is CASSYGGGYTF. CDR3 sequence (DNA): TGTGCCAGCAGTTATGGTGGTGGCTACACCTTC.

The chain employs TRBV19 and TRBJ1-5; TRBD1 might be the D (5 bases). The V and J ends lost 10 bases and 0 bases respectively, with 13 bases between them. CDR1 is LNHDA, CDR2 SQIVND, per germline (reference sequence). The CDR3 contains 14 residues. The CDR3 nucleotides are TGTGCCACATCGGAGGGGTATAGCAATCAGCCCCAGCATTTT. Its translation: CATSEGYSNQPQHF.

This chain connects TRBV5-4 to TRBJ2-5; 7 bases line up with TRBD2. There are 14 residues in the CDR3. In germline, CDR1 is SGHNT, CDR2 YYREEE (reference sequence). The V segment lost 0 bases and the J segment 1 base; nucleotides outside the gene matches: 0. For the CDR3, the DNA is TGTGCCAGCAGCTTGGGACTAGCCCAAGAGACCCAGTACTTC. Translation gives CASSLGLAQETQYF.

The chain uses TRBV29-1 and TRBJ2-7, with D tentatively TRBD2 (7 bases). From germline, CDR1 is SQVTM and CDR2 ANQGSEA. Between the trimmed V and J ends, which lost 5 bases and 4 bases, there was a span of 12 bases. The length of the CDR3 is 12 residues. The CDR3 DNA reads TGCAGCGTTTTAGGGGGACTATACGAGCAGTACTTC. The encoded protein is CSVLGGLYEQYF.

The V and J genes are TRBV28 and TRBJ2-7; D not resolved. Germline lookup yields CDR1 MDHEN and CDR2 SYDVKM. Trimming shortened V by 6 bases and J by 3 bases, and 9 bases separated the two germline ends. This CDR3 is built from 12 residues. The CDR3 region is CASSRLFYEQYF. Written as DNA, the CDR3 is TGTGCCAGCAGCCGACTGTTCTACGAGCAGTACTTC. Variable domain in full (rest from reference TRBV28 and TRBJ2-7): DVKVTQSSRYLVKRTGEKVFLECVQDMDHENMFWYRQDPGLGLRLIYFSYDVKMKEKGDIPEGYSVSREKKERFSLILESASTNQTSMYLCASSRLFYEQYFGPGTRLTVT.

The chain has TRBV19 and TRBJ2-7, with D perhaps matching TRBD1 (5 bases). CDR3 length: 16 amino acids. V was pared by 8 bases and J by 5 bases, with 25 bases between. The germline gives CDR1 LNHDA, CDR2 SQIVND (reference sequence). CDR3: CASSPWAGFDQDEQYF. The CDR3 DNA is TGTGCCAGTTCCCCCTGGGCAGGGTTCGATCAAGACGAGCAGTACTTC.

V is TRBV12-2 and J is TRBJ2-3; the table's D call, TRBD1, was not checked against the DNA. TRBV12-2 is shown as a pseudogene. This CDR3 has 17 residues. CDR3 amino acids: CASRLEFGGQGTDTQYF. In DNA form, the CDR3 reads TGTGCAAGTCGCTTAGAATTTGGGGGCCAGGGGACAGATACGCAGTATTTT.

The V gene is TRBV2, the J gene TRBJ2-7; TRBD2 matches 9 bases. The V gene's germline CDR1 is SNHLY and CDR2 FYNNEI. V lost 7 bases and J lost 2; bases outside the gene matches: 3. This CDR3 is built from 13 residues. In DNA, the CDR3 is TGTGCCAGCAAACTAGCGGGTCCCTACGAGCAGTACTTC. Residues: CASKLAGPYEQYF. Full variable domain (outside the CDR3, taken from reference TRBV2 and TRBJ2-7): EPEVTQTPSHQVTQMGQEVILRCVPISNHLYFYWYRQILGQKVEFLVSFYNNEISEKSEIFDDQFSVERPDGSNFTLKIRSTKLEDSAMYFCASKLAGPYEQYFGPGTRLTVT.

The V and J genes are TRBV2 and TRBJ2-1; 9 bases fit TRBD1. V shed 4 bases, J shed 9 bases, and the junction held 10 bases outside the gene matches. The CDR3 is 15 residues long. From germline, CDR1 is SNHLY and CDR2 FYNNEI. CDR3 coding DNA: TGTGCCAGCAGTGCGTCGGGACAGGGAAAGCGTGAGCAGTTCTTC. Amino acids: CASSASGQGKREQFF.

The chain is built from TRBV2 and TRBJ2-1, with 8 bases matching TRBD1. After removal of 5 bases from V and 7 bases from J, the junction contained 4 bases not matched to a gene. The CDR3 loop spans 13 amino acids. Germline values: CDR1 SNHLY, CDR2 FYNNEI. The CDR3 sequence: CASSRDRGNEQFF. CDR3 sequence (DNA): TGTGCCAGCAGTCGAGACAGGGGTAATGAGCAGTTCTTC.

V and J are TRBV30 and TRBJ1-2; D unresolved. The V gene lost 4 bases and the J gene lost 4 bases, with 16 bases spanning the gap. The CDR3 is made up of 14 amino acids. CDR1 is GTSNPN, CDR2 SVGIG, per germline (reference sequence). The CDR3 loop reads CAWTPRGSSYGYTF. CDR3 sequence (DNA): TGTGCCTGGACCCCCCGTGGGTCCTCCTATGGCTACACCTTC. The full variable domain, in which reference TRBV30 and TRBJ1-2 provide the parts outside the CDR3, is SQTIHQWPATLVQPVGSPLSLECTVEGTSNPNLYWYRQAAGRGLQLLFYSVGIGQISSEVPQNLSASRPQDRQFILSSKKLLLSDSGFYLCAWTPRGSSYGYTFGSGTRLTVV.

V and J are TRBV28 and TRBJ1-5; perhaps TRBD1 as D (5 bases). The V and J ends lost 3 bases and 0 bases respectively, with 6 bases between them. CDR1 MDHEN and CDR2 SYDVKM come from the germline V gene. This CDR3 region has 14 residues. In DNA form, the CDR3 reads TGTGCCAGCAGTTTCGGGGGTAGCAATCAGCCCCAGCATTTT. It translates to CASSFGGSNQPQHF.

The chain is built from TRBV2 and TRBJ1-4; D might be TRBD1 (6 bases). The germline V gene has CDR1 SNHLY and CDR2 FYNNEI. Trimming took off 6 bases at V and 5 bases at J, with 13 bases between the two ends. The CDR3 runs 14 residues. CDR3 protein: CASSSGQPNEKLFF. The CDR3 DNA sequence: TGTGCCAGCAGCTCGGGACAACCGAATGAAAAACTGTTTTTT.

J is TRBJ2-7 and V is TRBV19; TRBD1 aligns across 12 bases. This CDR3 is 15 amino acids long. V dropped 5 bases and J dropped 3; count of bases not matched to a gene: 5. Germline loops: CDR1 LNHDA, CDR2 SQIVND (reference sequence). The CDR3 sequence: CASSAGTGGSYEQYF. The CDR3 nucleotides read TGTGCCAGTAGTGCCGGGACAGGGGGCAGCTACGAGCAGTACTTC.

J is TRBJ2-7 and V is TRBV5-3; 10 bases are shared with TRBD1. TRBV5-3 is designated an ORF whose function remains uncertain. V lost 2 bases, J lost 3 bases, and 8 bases stayed unmatched. This CDR3 is built from 16 residues. CDR3 nucleotide sequence: TGTGCCAGAAGCTTCGGACAGGGGGACGGTATCTACGAGCAGTACTTC. This encodes CARSFGQGDGIYEQYF.

The chain recombines TRBV7-9 with TRBJ1-2; D is unresolved. CDR3 length: 15 residues. V was cut by 6 bases and J by 0 bases, with 14 bases left in between. Germline CDR1 and CDR2: SEHNR and FQNEAQ (reference sequence). CDR3 DNA sequence: TGTGCCAGCAGTCCAGTGGAGGGTTCTAACTATGGCTACACCTTC. Translation: CASSPVEGSNYGYTF.

The chain joins TRBV5-1 to TRBJ2-7, with 7 bases fitting TRBD1. CDR1 and CDR2 from the germline V gene are SGHRS and YFSETQ. The CDR3 spans 14 residues. The V gene end was trimmed by 4 bases and the J gene end by 5 bases; junction bases not matched to a gene: 9. The chain's CDR3 is CASSLQGNGNEQYF. CDR3 in DNA: TGCGCCAGCAGCCTACAGGGGAATGGCAACGAGCAGTACTTC.

The chain carries TRBV7-9 and TRBJ2-2; possible D gene TRBD1, 5 bases. The CDR3 covers 12 residues. Germline V gene data show CDR1 as SEHNR and CDR2 as FQNEAQ (reference sequence). Trimming left V 5 bases short and J 6 bases short, with 7 bases between. The CDR3: CASSPGPGELFF. DNA of the CDR3: TGTGCCAGCAGCCCAGGGCCCGGGGAGCTGTTTTTT.

V is TRBV19 and J is TRBJ1-1, with 7 bases fitting TRBD1. The CDR3 contains 17 residues. Germline V gene lookup returns CDR1 LNHDA and CDR2 SQIVND (reference sequence). V gave up 4 bases and J gave up 0 bases; unmatched junction bases: 11. This CDR3 is CASSTYWEGAMNTEAFF. The DNA for the CDR3 is TGTGCCAGTAGTACCTATTGGGAGGGGGCGATGAACACTGAAGCTTTCTTT.

This clone was recorded only once. This chain joins TRBV28 and TRBJ2-5; no clear D gene. Germline-derived CDR1 and CDR2 are MDHEN and SYDVKM. This CDR3 contains 15 residues. Trimming cost V 2 bases and J 4 bases, with 14 bases left between them. The CDR3 here is CASSLSEDSRETQYF. Written as DNA, the CDR3 is TGTGCCAGCAGTTTAAGTGAGGATAGCCGAGAGACCCAGTACTTC.

The sample holds one count of this clone. J is TRBJ2-7 and V is TRBV6-5; possibly TRBD1 or TRBD2 for D (6 bases each). The ends were cut back, 5 bases at V and 0 bases at J, with 11 bases in the middle. The germline CDR1 and CDR2 sequences are MNHEY and SVGAGI. The CDR3 consists of 14 residues. The CDR3 region is CASSLGGSSYEQYF. CDR3 bases: TGTGCCAGCAGTCTAGGGGGGAGCTCCTACGAGCAGTACTTC.

The chain recombines TRBV25-1 with TRBJ2-1, with D unclear. CDR1 and CDR2 (germline): MGHDK, SYGVNS. The CDR3 contains 14 residues. The V end was cut by 1 base, the J end by 4 bases, with 8 bases between. The CDR3: CASSEFGDYNEQFF. As DNA, the CDR3 is TGTGCCAGCAGTGAATTTGGGGATTACAATGAGCAGTTCTTC.

The chain combines TRBV28 with TRBJ2-1; 10 bases are a match to TRBD2. Germline CDR1 and CDR2: MDHEN and SYDVKM. The CDR3 sequence is 15 residues long. The ends lost 10 bases at V and 4 bases at J; junction bases unmatched: 10. The CDR3 region is CATRTTSGDYNEQFF. The CDR3 bases are TGTGCCACTCGAACTACTAGCGGGGATTACAATGAGCAGTTCTTC. The full variable domain, in which reference TRBV28 and TRBJ2-1 provide the parts outside the CDR3, is DVKVTQSSRYLVKRTGEKVFLECVQDMDHENMFWYRQDPGLGLRLIYFSYDVKMKEKGDIPEGYSVSREKKERFSLILESASTNQTSMYLCATRTTSGDYNEQFFGPGTRLTVL.

This chain connects TRBV25-1 to TRBJ2-7; 9 nucleotides line up with TRBD1. The CDR3 sequence is 12 residues long. Looked up from germline, CDR1 is MGHDK and CDR2 is SYGVNS. The CDR3 bases are TGTGGGGGGGGACAGGGTTCCTACGAGCAGTACTTC. It is translated as CGGGQGSYEQYF.